This T cell receptor (beta chain) is from a study of response to subunit inactivated influenza vaccine. Study-level results: The authors put forward the suggestion that each seasonal influenza vaccination may bring in only a limited number of new T cells.

One entry per CDR3 protein, called by TCRdb with MiXCR from the RT-PCR reads. The profile covers about 480,000 distinct CDR3 sequences, with less than 30% appearing a single time and around 1.8% taken by the ten largest. As concerns this clonotype: Its antigen is currently unknown.

The CDR3 has 13 residues. CDR1 is SGHTA and CDR2 is FQGNSA in the germline V gene. The V end lost 5 bases, the J end lost 9 bases, and 14 bases lay between the germline ends. The V call is TRBV7-2, the J call TRBJ2-1; tentatively, D is TRBD2 (6 bases). This TCR derives from a man in his forties or fifties who received an inactivated influenza vaccine. Sample: CD4+ T cells sorted from PBMCs, taken more than 4 days after vaccination. The CDR3 bases are TGTGCCAGCAGCCCCAGGGACGGGAGTGAGCAGTTCTTC. Encoded protein: CASSPRDGSEQFF.